The table lists the clone carrying this TCR beta chain with a few counts. Trimming took off 1 base at V and 7 bases at J, with 11 bases between the two ends. The CDR3 length is 14 residues. The germline V gene has CDR1 SGHNT and CDR2 YENEEA. This entry belongs to a study of shared clonotypes between healthy human individuals. The unsorted PBMC replicate PCRs were performed with about 300 ng DNA, around 27,000 T cell genomes. TCRdb keeps only in-frame clones here, not all; method: immunoSEQ multiplex PCR. The sample records about 600,000 clones, around 76% being singletons. Sequencing was carried out using PBMCs. This chain connects TRBV11-3 to TRBJ2-1; D tentatively reads TRBD1 or TRBD2 (5 bases each). This TCR derives from a woman aged 40 to 50 in good health. Some clones in this sample may be carry-over from other donors' samples. In DNA, the CDR3 is TGTGCCAGCAGCTTAGGCGGCAGGGAGAATGAGCAGTTCTTC. Residues: CASSLGGRENEQFF.